This record looks at one T cell receptor (beta chain) sequence and its context. This receptor's antigen is unknown. Nothing much larger sits one base from this clone, and base qualities are not available. Patients with a history of autoimmune disease or receiving systemic immunosuppression were excluded from the trial. Peripheral blood for TCR sequencing was collected from all dose cohorts at baseline, on cycle 4 day 1, and on cycle 7 day 1. The samples were taken from a phase I, first-in-human, multicenter, open-label dose-escalation trial of ivuxolimab. Adults with locally advanced or metastatic melanoma, renal cell carcinoma, hepatocellular carcinoma or head and neck squamous cell carcinoma were enrolled in the trial. Before TCR sequencing, CD4+ and CD8+ T cells were separately sorted from peripheral blood. The entry originates in a study of OX40 agonist ivuxolimab in advanced cancers. Regarding the research as a whole: The costimulatory receptor OX40 (CD134) was targeted by ivuxolimab, a fully human IgG2 agonistic monoclonal antibody. Intravenous ivuxolimab was administered to patients every 2 weeks at six dose levels: 0.01, 0.1, 0.3, 1.5, 3 and 10 mg/kg. Of the approximately 50 dose-escalation patients, hepatocellular carcinoma was present in approximately 20, melanoma in approximately 15, renal cell carcinoma in 9 and head and neck cancer in 9. In the dose-escalation cohort, 70% to 85% of patients were male, and the mean age was 60 years with a range of roughly 23 to 79. Prior anti-PD-1, anti-PD-L1 or anti-CTLA-4 therapy was permitted, and checkpoint inhibitors had been received by 30% to 40% of dose-escalation patients. Partial responses occurred in three dose-escalation patients: two with cutaneous melanoma and one with hepatocellular carcinoma. Peripheral TCRbeta sequencing aimed to test whether ivuxolimab altered TCR sequence diversity and caused clonal T-cell expansion. The paper reports the monotherapy dose-escalation portion (N = 52 patients) of the phase I ivuxolimab trial. Results the study describes overall, beyond this receptor: After ivuxolimab, expanded clones were on average more numerous among CD8+ T cells than among CD4+ T cells. At doses of 0.1 to 3.0 mg/kg, clonal expansion of both CD4+ and CD8+ blood T cells was observed from baseline to week 6. Low levels of normalized T-cell clonal expansion were also seen in some nonresponding patients. Antigen specificity was not determined for the clonally expanded peripheral T cells. In the 0.1-3.0 mg/kg groups, partial responders were among the patients with the lowest normalized peripheral clonal expansion, particularly in CD8+ T cells.

Genomic DNA was isolated from the sorted cells so that the TCRbeta CDR3 region could be sequenced. The immunoSEQ Assay was used for sequencing of TCRbeta CDR3 regions. Drawn from immuneACCESS, this table holds only the in-frame rearrangements with V and J called that TCRdb kept. Clones are partly lost; checked studies trace under half to an unresolved V gene and leave the rest unexplained. The sample records tens of thousands of clones, 91% of which are singletons. The top ten constitute roughly 2.6% of the sample. The sequence derives from an adult with an advanced solid tumor such as melanoma, head and neck, liver or kidney cancer. The material sequenced was CD4+ or CD8+ T cells sorted from blood, taken in a trial of the OX40 agonist ivuxolimab.

The base sequence is TGTGCCATCAGTAGGACAGGGGCTCAGGGGGAGCTGTTTTTT. Translated, it gives CAISRTGAQGELFF. The chain is made from TRBV10-3 and TRBJ2-2; the junction holds 9 bases that match TRBD1. As encoded in the germline V gene, CDR1 is ENHRY while CDR2 is SYGVKD. V is pruned by 5 bases and J by 8 bases, leaving 6 bases of the junction without a gene match. The CDR3 has 14 amino acids, counting the end cysteine and phenylalanine. Only the CDR3 region is kept as DNA, spanning 42 bases read in frame from base 1.